This record looks at one T cell receptor (beta chain) sequence and its context. Antigen specificity is unknown. The sample is drawn from a study of blood T cells in healthy people across ages. The V and J ends lost 1 base and 0 bases, in that order; junction bases with no gene match: 3. The CDR3 totals 15 residues. Germline V gene data show CDR1 as DFQATT and CDR2 as SNEGSKA (reference sequence). The authors ran a second PCR of roughly 6 to 12 cycles using a sample-barcoded 5' primer and a J-beta primer mix. TCRdb ran MiXCR on the 5' RACE reads and lists one entry per CDR3 protein. The sample lists over a million distinct CDR3 sequences, 35% to 45% occurring once. Study-level results: Age advanced and TCR beta diversity per million T cells fell, roughly linearly. In the absence of known donor CMV status, changes in expanded clonotypes were possibly confounded.

V is TRBV20-1 and J is TRBJ2-7, with 10 bases matching TRBD2. Sequenced sample: blood. This sequence was found in a young woman in good health. The CDR3 nucleotides are TGCAGTGCTAGAGCCCTAGCGGGAGACTCCTACGAGCAGTACTTC. Translated: CSARALAGDSYEQYF.